This T cell receptor beta chain was sequenced during a study of neurological immune-mediated disorders. Stated time point: longitudinal time-point 1 (baseline). Many counts were recorded for this clonotype. A single record per CDR3 protein comes from TCRdb applying MiXCR to the 5' RACE reads. This table holds approximately 53,000 distinct CDR3 sequences, 9% to 10% found once. Looked up from germline, CDR1 is DFQATT and CDR2 is SNEGSKA (reference sequence). CDR3 length: 15 residues. Trimming took 1 base from V and 0 from J, leaving 10 bases between them. What was sequenced was PBMCs. The chain uses TRBV20-1 and TRBJ1-3; perhaps TRBD1 as D (5 bases). The sequence came from a woman between 35 and 50 years old in good health. In DNA form, the CDR3 reads TGCAGTGCTAGAGTCTTCGGGGGCTCTGGAAACACCATATATTTT. As protein: CSARVFGGSGNTIYF.